This T cell receptor beta chain was recorded in a study of blood T cell repertoires in COVID-19 (dated by TCRdb to 2019 to 2021). Concerning the study at large: The collaborator samples originated in the United States, Italy and Spain and spanned the acute and convalescent phases of COVID-19. The material from the prospective study consisted of cDNA or gDNA derived from T cells, B-cell-depleted T cells, or PBMCs. The dataset comprised deeply sampled blood TCRbeta repertoires from subjects exposed to, actively infected with, or recovered from COVID-19. The repertoires were released in a freely available public database intended as a resource for research on the immune response to SARS-CoV-2. Samples were obtained from the ongoing ImmuneRACE study (first 160 participants) and from approximately 1,200 subjects provided by 6 global collaborators. The sample metadata nearly always contained a de-identified subject ID, COVID-19 status, age in years and sex. Where HLA class I and class II types were available, the types were taken from metadata supplied by the sample provider, not from assay-based typing. Overall study outcomes, separate from this receptor: The quantity of clinical and demographic metadata differed by source and by participant and was supplied without curation.

V sheds 0 bases and J sheds 6 bases, leaving 9 bases between their ends. The germline V gene (reference sequence) gives CDR1 as LGHDT and CDR2 as YNNKEL. CDR3 length: 13 amino acids, cysteine to phenylalanine. Left in the record is the CDR3 DNA by itself, 39 bases read in frame from the first base. Of note for this clone: Which antigen it targets is not known. No qualities accompany the bases; no much larger clone lies one base away.

The immunoSEQ Assay, a bias-controlled multiplex PCR, was used to amplify TCRbeta CDR3 regions from genomic DNA. In the original analysis: Nucleated cell counts per sample were estimated from amplification of reference gene primers within the assay. To quantify the absolute abundance of each unique TCRbeta CDR3 rearrangement, sequence reads were collapsed and filtered. For each sample, productive Simpson clonality was calculated as the square root of Simpson's diversity index across productive rearrangements. This is the immuneACCESS table as TCRdb keeps it, with only in-frame sequences that have V and J called. A part of the clones is gone; compared with another copy, unresolved V genes explain less than half, and the rest is unexplained. For V, J and clone size, that table is used; D and trimming come from the DNA. The sample yields roughly 160,000 clones; roughly 83% were counted once. Roughly an eighth of the sample goes to the ten largest clones.

The collaborating institutions used their own protocols to collect whole blood in K2EDTA tubes. For TCRbeta analysis, collaborators shipped samples as frozen whole blood, isolated PBMCs, or DNA extracted from either of those sample types. The material sequenced was peripheral blood. This chain joins TRBV3-1 (or the pseudogene TRBV3-2) to TRBJ2-7; a confident D gene designation cannot be given. This sequence originates from a man younger than 35 with active or convalescent COVID-19. The CDR3 region: CASSQEPPLEQYF. The DNA sequence follows: TGTGCCAGCAGCCAAGAGCCCCCACTCGAGCAGTACTTC.